The text below deals with one T cell receptor (beta chain). The data derive from a study of blood T cell repertoires in COVID-19. Across the whole study: PBMCs, B-cell-depleted T cells, or T cells provided the cDNA or gDNA that made up the material.

Seattle's cohort entered during active infection and was followed longitudinally. In the source study's methods: By means of reference gene primer amplification, nucleated cell counts were estimated. The method was immunoSEQ multiplex PCR; TCRdb's version includes in-frame clones alone and lacks a portion of them. The V and J calls and clone size are taken from that table; D and trimming were inferred from the DNA. The table has 75,000 to 95,000 clones, around 88% seen once. J was trimmed by 4 bases and V by 3 bases; bases with no gene match: 9. The germline V gene encodes CDR1 LNHNV and CDR2 YYDKDF (reference sequence). This CDR3 is built from 16 residues.

The V and J genes are TRBV15 and TRBJ1-1; TRBD1 matches at 9 bases. Material: peripheral blood. This receptor was obtained from a woman aged 55-70 years with COVID-19, enrolled during active disease. The CDR3 region is CATSSGTGSVATEAFF. CDR3 sequence (DNA): TGTGCCACCAGCAGCGGGACAGGGTCGGTAGCCACTGAAGCTTTCTTT.